The 8 T cell receptor beta chains below were found in one sample sequenced in a study of blood T cell repertoires in COVID-19. Profiling relied on immunoSEQ multiplex PCR, and the TCRdb table lists in-frame clones only, not all of them. The sample has 150,000 to 200,000 clones, about 85% seen once; the top ten hold 9.8%. Sequencing input: peripheral blood. Every receptor here comes from an elderly woman with acute or convalescent COVID-19.

The chain employs TRBV4-3 and TRBJ2-3, with D tentatively TRBD2 (5 bases). CDR3 size: 14 residues. V was clipped by 2 bases and J by 6 bases, with 12 bases between them. Germline V gene sequence: CDR1 LGHNA, CDR2 YSLEER. CDR3 coding DNA: TGCGCCAGCAGCCAAAACCTAGCCGCGGATACGCAGTATTTT. Translation gives CASSQNLAADTQYF.

The chain is built from TRBV5-1 and TRBJ2-1; 13 bases are shared with TRBD2. Germline assignment: CDR1 SGHRS and CDR2 YFSETQ. The CDR3 sequence is 16 residues long. The trim removed 4 bases at V and 6 bases at J, leaving 7 bases unmatched. CDR3 amino acids: CASSHPGTSGTNEQFF. CDR3 nucleotide sequence: TGCGCCAGCAGCCATCCCGGGACTAGCGGGACCAATGAGCAGTTCTTC. Full variable domain (missing parts from reference TRBV5-1 and TRBJ2-1): KAGVTQTPRYLIKTRGQQVTLSCSPISGHRSVSWYQQTPGQGLQFLFEYFSETQRNKGNFPGRFSGRQFSNSRSEMNVSTLELGDSALYLCASSHPGTSGTNEQFFGPGTRLTVL.

The chain carries TRBV3-1 (or the pseudogene TRBV3-2) and TRBJ2-7, with D unresolved. Germline V gene lookup returns CDR1 LGHDT and CDR2 YNNKEL (reference sequence). The V end was cut by 1 base, the J end by 2 bases, with 9 bases between. The CDR3 spans 14 residues. CDR3 sequence: CASSQAGRPYEQYF. The DNA for the CDR3 is TGTGCCAGCAGCCAAGCTGGCAGGCCCTACGAGCAGTACTTC.

This chain uses TRBV2 with TRBJ2-5; 8 bases line up with TRBD1. This CDR3 comprises 15 residues. The V segment lost 2 bases and the J segment 1 base; nucleotides outside the gene matches: 3. Germline V lookup: CDR1 SNHLY, CDR2 FYNNEI. The CDR3 DNA is TGTGCCAGCAGTGAACTAGACAGGGGCCAAGAGACCCAGTACTTC. As protein: CASSELDRGQETQYF.

This chain uses TRBV6-2 or TRBV6-3 with TRBJ2-5; 7 bases map to TRBD2. The CDR3 has 15 amino acids. CDR1 and CDR2 (germline): MNHEY, SVGEGT. V lost 6 bases, J lost 2 bases, and 9 bases stayed unmatched. The CDR3 spells CASSPRRGIQETQYF. The CDR3 nucleotides read TGTGCCAGCAGCCCTCGGCGGGGGATACAAGAGACCCAGTACTTC.

The J gene is TRBJ1-2, the V gene TRBV11-2, with D possibly being TRBD1 (6 bases). The CDR3 is 13 residues long. The V end lost 6 bases, the J end lost 3 bases, and 11 bases lay between the germline ends. Germline V gives CDR1 SGHAT, CDR2 FQNNGV. The chain's CDR3 is CASRTTGHYGYTF. CDR3 DNA sequence: TGTGCCAGCAGGACCACAGGGCACTATGGCTACACCTTC.

The chain combines TRBV11-3 with TRBJ1-1, with D perhaps matching TRBD1 (5 bases). The CDR3 contains 13 residues. Trimming stripped 6 bases from V and 1 base from J, with 9 bases between. Per germline, CDR1 SGHNT and CDR2 YENEEA. DNA for the CDR3: TGTGCCAGCAGAGGTACAGGGAACACTGAAGCTTTCTTT. This translates into CASRGTGNTEAFF.

To note about this clone: The junction does not match germline at one end; this may be a read error. V gene TRBV2 combines with J gene TRBJ2-1; 14 bases fit TRBD2. This CDR3 is built from 14 residues. Germline CDR1 SNHLY, CDR2 FYNNEI. The chain's CDR3 is CASSPWTSGGPGVF. The CDR3 bases are TGTGCCAGCAGTCCCTGGACTAGCGGGGGGCCTGGGGTCTTC. Based on the CDR3 plus reference TRBV2 and TRBJ2-1, the full variable domain is EPEVTQTPSHQVTQMGQEVILRCVPISNHLYFYWYRQILGQKVEFLVSFYNNEISEKSEIFDDQFSVERPDGSNFTLKIRSTKLEDSAMYFCASSPWTSGGPGVFGPGTRLTVL.